The T cell receptor beta chain described here comes from a study of shared clonotypes between healthy human individuals. For the study at large: For every donor, three CD4 naive, three CD4 memory, two CD8 naive and one CD8 memory plates were used.

It was CD45RO-negative cells, positively selected for CCR7, that made up naive CD8 cells, with terminally differentiated effector memory CD45RA+ cells excluded. Repertoires were generated with immunoSEQ multiplex PCR, while TCRdb's copy carries only in-frame clones and drops some. This table has approximately 1.9 million clones, over 85% appearing once. Comments on this clone: Its antigen is currently unknown. The sample contains more than one DNA sequence encoding this CDR3.

Study conclusions and caveats: Several donors shared around 5.1% of their naive CD4 clonotypes. The small donor group covered limited genetic and exposure diversity.

Germline assignment: CDR1 SGHVS and CDR2 FQNEAQ. This CDR3 region has 16 residues. Trimming cost V 4 bases and J 2 bases; bases outside gene matches: 5. The genes are TRBV7-8 and TRBJ2-7, with 13 bases fitting TRBD2. The origin of this receptor is a man between 18 and 29 years old in good health. Some clones in this sample may be carry-over from other donors' samples. Input material: naive CD8+ T cells from PBMCs. CDR3 sequence: CASSSRLAGGTYEQYF. The CDR3 nucleotides read TGTGCCAGCAGCTCCCGACTAGCGGGAGGAACCTACGAGCAGTACTTC.